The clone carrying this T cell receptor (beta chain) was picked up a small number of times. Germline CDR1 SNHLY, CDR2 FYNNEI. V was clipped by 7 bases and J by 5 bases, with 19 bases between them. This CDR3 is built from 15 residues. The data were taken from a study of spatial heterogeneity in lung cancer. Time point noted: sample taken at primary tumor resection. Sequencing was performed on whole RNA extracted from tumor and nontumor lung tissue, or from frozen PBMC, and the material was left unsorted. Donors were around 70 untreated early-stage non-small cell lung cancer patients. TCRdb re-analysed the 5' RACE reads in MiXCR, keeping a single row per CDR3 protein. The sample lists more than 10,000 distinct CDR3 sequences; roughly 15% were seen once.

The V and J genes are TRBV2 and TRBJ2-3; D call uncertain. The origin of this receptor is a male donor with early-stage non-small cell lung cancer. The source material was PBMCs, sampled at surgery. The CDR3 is CASKLKVQPGDTQYF. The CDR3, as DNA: TGTGCCAGCAAGTTAAAGGTTCAACCGGGAGATACGCAGTATTTT.